A single sample gave rise to the 31 T cell receptor beta chains below, sequenced in a study of Graves' ophthalmopathy and Graves' hyperthyroidism. RNA transcripts were the template, and TCR beta CDR3 regions were amplified from them. First-round RT-PCR employed HTBI primers, with a second-round multiplex PCR after it. One entry per CDR3 protein, called by TCRdb with MiXCR from the multiplex PCR reads. The sample holds under 250,000 distinct CDR3 sequences; under 25% are singletons and the top ten take approximately 39%. The sequenced material came from peripheral blood. These receptor sequences come from a woman aged 45-60 years with Graves' ophthalmopathy.

Ten or more counts support this clonotype. The chain employs TRBV7-2 and TRBJ1-1; no definite D call. From germline, CDR1 is SGHTA and CDR2 FQGNSA. This CDR3 has 14 residues. Between the trimmed V and J ends, which lost 1 base and 6 bases, there was a span of 12 bases. DNA of the CDR3: TGTGCCAGCAGCTTAGATGGGGTTCGGGCTGAAGCTTTCTTT. Protein: CASSLDGVRAEAFF.

CDR3 sequence reads: CAIRQTDSYEQYF. The CDR3 DNA reads TGTGCCATCAGGCAGACAGATTCCTACGAGCAGTACTTC. This sequence joins TRBV10-3 and TRBJ2-7, with a possible D match to TRBD1 (5 bases). The germline V gene has CDR1 ENHRY and CDR2 SYGVKD. The CDR3 contains 13 residues. V was cut by 6 bases and J by 1 base, with 10 bases left in between.

This clonotype showed up many times. V is TRBV12-3 or TRBV12-4 and J is TRBJ1-1, with D maybe TRBD1 (5 bases). The CDR3 contains 16 residues. Deletions cut 1 base from V and 4 bases from J, with 16 bases between. CDR3 DNA sequence: TGTGCCAGCAGTTTAGGGGGTACTCCCGGGGCCACTGAAGCTTTCTTT. Amino acid sequence: CASSLGGTPGATEAFF.

The gene calls are TRBV12-3 or TRBV12-4 and TRBJ1-1; D might be TRBD1 (5 bases). V lost 2 bases to trimming and J lost 0 bases, with 13 bases between them. The CDR3 extends over 16 amino acids. In DNA, the CDR3 is TGTGCCAGCAGTTTAAAGGGGAACACAGTGAACACTGAAGCTTTCTTT. Its protein is CASSLKGNTVNTEAFF.

The rearrangement links TRBV12-3 or TRBV12-4 to TRBJ2-7; a weak D match, TRBD1 (5 bases). Deletions cut 7 bases from V and 6 bases from J, with 10 bases between. This CDR3 is 11 amino acids long. The CDR3 here is CASKFQGEQYF. The CDR3 DNA reads TGTGCCAGCAAATTCCAGGGCGAGCAGTACTTC.

The chain carries TRBV3-1 and TRBJ2-5; D unclear. The V gene lost 0 bases and the J gene lost 8 bases, with 10 bases spanning the gap. The CDR3 runs to 13 residues. Germline V gene data show CDR1 as LGHDT and CDR2 as YNNKEL (reference sequence). Here the CDR3 DNA reads TGTGCCAGCAGCCAAGACCCCCTCCGAACCCAGTACTTC. Protein: CASSQDPLRTQYF.

This chain connects TRBV2 to TRBJ1-5; 7 bases fit TRBD1. Per the germline V gene, CDR1 is SNHLY and CDR2 is FYNNEI. CDR3 length: 15 amino acids. Trimming removed 2 bases from V and 4 bases from J; junction bases left unmatched: 5. The CDR3 here is CASSERDRPNQPQHF. The CDR3 nucleotides are TGTGCCAGCAGTGAAAGGGACAGACCGAATCAGCCCCAGCATTTT. Using reference TRBV2 and TRBJ1-5 for the parts outside the CDR3, the full variable domain is EPEVTQTPSHQVTQMGQEVILRCVPISNHLYFYWYRQILGQKVEFLVSFYNNEISEKSEIFDDQFSVERPDGSNFTLKIRSTKLEDSAMYFCASSERDRPNQPQHFGDGTRLSIL.

This clonotype was detected only once. The chain couples TRBV12-3 or TRBV12-4 to TRBJ2-7, with D hard to call. The V end was cut by 1 base, the J end by 13 bases, with 14 bases between. The CDR3 has 12 residues. CDR3: CASSLGRVVRYF. The CDR3 bases are TGTGCCAGCAGTTTAGGCCGCGTTGTGAGATACTTC.

This clonotype was recorded many times. CDR3 coding DNA: TGTGCCACCTCTTCCAGGGGGCTATCTGGAAACACCATATATTTT. Translating gives CATSSRGLSGNTIYF. The J gene is TRBJ1-3, the V gene TRBV24-1; 8 positions match TRBD1. V trimming: 9 bases; J trimming: 1 base; junction bases outside the gene matches: 7. The CDR3 has 15 amino acids. Germline V gives CDR1 KGHDR, CDR2 SFDVKD.

This clonotype was seen only a few times. For the CDR3, the DNA is TGTGCCACCGCGGGGCAGGGGTTGAACACCGGGGAGCTGTTTTTT. This codes for CATAGQGLNTGELFF. The genes are TRBV25-1 and TRBJ2-2; the D gene could be TRBD1 or TRBD2 (6 bases each). Trimming pared 10 bases from V and 1 base from J, leaving 16 bases between. Germline V gene data show CDR1 as MGHDK and CDR2 as SYGVNS. The length of the CDR3 is 15 residues.

This clonotype has ten or more counts. V usage is TRBV29-1 and J usage is TRBJ2-6; no clear D gene. Germline CDR1 is SQVTM and CDR2 is ANQGSEA. The V end lost 6 bases, the J end lost 3 bases, and 6 bases lay between the germline ends. CDR3 size: 12 residues. CDR3: CSVDHGANVLTF. The CDR3 DNA follows: TGCAGCGTAGACCATGGGGCCAACGTCCTGACTTTC.

This clonotype was seen many times. This chain connects TRBV19 to TRBJ2-2, with 8 bases fitting TRBD2. Germline V gives CDR1 LNHDA, CDR2 SQIVND (reference sequence). The CDR3 runs 15 residues. J lost 5 bases, V lost 3 bases, and 5 bases had no gene match. The CDR3 protein is CASSILAGGTGELFF. CDR3 nucleotide sequence: TGTGCCAGTAGTATCCTGGCGGGAGGAACCGGGGAGCTGTTTTTT.

This clonotype has ten or more counts. This sequence joins TRBV10-2 and TRBJ2-5; D possibly corresponds to TRBD1 (6 bases). The CDR3 contains 14 residues. CDR1 is WSHSY, CDR2 SAAADI, per germline. Trimming left V 4 bases short and J 4 bases short, with 13 bases between. CDR3 sequence reads: CASSGQGFVETQYF. In DNA, the CDR3 is TGCGCCAGCAGTGGGCAGGGGTTTGTAGAGACCCAGTACTTC.

This clonotype came up many times. The V and J genes are TRBV20-1 and TRBJ2-3; 10 positions agree with TRBD1. The trim removed 1 base at V and 3 bases at J, leaving 10 bases unmatched. Germline V gene lookup returns CDR1 DFQATT and CDR2 SNEGSKA (reference sequence). This CDR3 has 17 residues. The CDR3 nucleotides read TGCAGTGCTAGAGGGTCATGGGGACAGGGGACTACAGATACGCAGTATTTT. This encodes CSARGSWGQGTTDTQYF.

The table lists this clonotype with many counts. V usage is TRBV6-2 or TRBV6-3 and J usage is TRBJ2-6, with 7 bases matching TRBD1. Germline CDR1 and CDR2: MNHEY and SVGEGT. This CDR3 has 18 residues. Losses at the gene ends were 5 bases for V and 3 bases for J; bases not matched to a gene: 13. This CDR3 is CASSIDRAGMFGANVLTF. The CDR3 coding sequence is TGTGCCAGCAGTATCGACAGGGCCGGGATGTTTGGGGCCAACGTCCTGACTTTC.

This clonotype was seen a handful of times. The J gene is TRBJ2-6, the V gene TRBV19, with TRBD1 matching over 7 bases. Germline CDR1 and CDR2: LNHDA and SQIVND (reference sequence). With 8 bases clipped from V and 0 bases from J, the junction kept 1 base outside the gene matches. This CDR3 has 14 amino acids. This CDR3 reads CASRQGSGANVLTF. CDR3 DNA: TGTGCCAGTCGACAGGGCTCTGGGGCCAACGTCCTGACTTTC.

This clonotype was found a few times. V is TRBV11-2 and J is TRBJ2-1; weak D call: TRBD1 (5 bases). The CDR3 runs 17 residues. V dropped 1 base and J dropped 1 base, with 14 bases sitting between them. Germline CDR1 and CDR2: SGHAT and FQNNGV. CDR3 in DNA: TGTGCCAGCAGCTTAGGAATCGCCAGGGCGTCCTACAATGAGCAGTTCTTC. Translating it yields CASSLGIARASYNEQFF.

This clonotype was counted at least ten times. CDR3 nucleotide sequence: TGTGCCGACACAGGGCCCTCTCCTGGAAACACCATATATTTT. Its translation: CADTGPSPGNTIYF. The chain is built from TRBV12-3 or TRBV12-4 and TRBJ1-3, with a tentative D call TRBD1 (6 bases). The CDR3 sequence is 14 residues long. Trimming cost V 11 bases and J 2 bases, with 16 bases left between them.

This clonotype was seen repeatedly, ten times or more. A much larger clonotype is one base distant, so this may be a read error. The chain employs TRBV6-1 and TRBJ2-5; D is unresolved. Germline lookup yields CDR1 MNHNS and CDR2 SASEGT. The CDR3 loop spans 13 amino acids. The V and J ends lost 4 bases and 7 bases respectively, with 13 bases between them. The chain's CDR3 is CASSGLLPRTQYF. Written as DNA, the CDR3 is TGTGCCAGCAGTGGCCTGTTACCAAGGACCCAGTACTTC.

This clonotype showed up many times. V gene TRBV6-5 combines with J gene TRBJ2-7; 13 nucleotides align to TRBD2. Germline-derived CDR1 and CDR2 are MNHEY and SVGAGI. V lost 6 bases and J lost 2; bases outside the gene matches: 16. This CDR3 is 19 amino acids long. The CDR3 DNA follows: TGTGCCAGCAGCCTGGAAAACAAGGGGACTAGCGGGGTCCCCTACGAGCAGTACTTC. It is translated as CASSLENKGTSGVPYEQYF.

This clonotype was counted once. The chain joins TRBV25-1 to TRBJ1-3; no firm D call. This CDR3 spans 12 amino acids. The V gene lost 3 bases and the J gene lost 11 bases, with 11 bases spanning the gap. Germline assignment: CDR1 MGHDK and CDR2 SYGVNS. The CDR3 loop reads CASSDVWRAIYF. The CDR3 DNA is TGTGCCAGCAGTGACGTGTGGCGCGCCATATATTTT.

This clonotype was seen ten or more times. This CDR3 is CASLTGLGGQETQYF. Here the CDR3 DNA reads TGCGCCAGTCTGACAGGGCTGGGTGGTCAAGAGACCCAGTACTTC. The chain is built from TRBV5-1 and TRBJ2-5; 7 bases fit TRBD1. CDR1 and CDR2 from the germline V gene are SGHRS and YFSETQ. The CDR3 loop spans 15 amino acids. V shed 8 bases, J shed 2 bases, and the junction held 12 bases outside the gene matches.

This clonotype has more than one count but fewer than ten. The gene calls are TRBV18 and TRBJ2-7; TRBD1 agrees at 9 bases. This CDR3 is built from 14 residues. The germline CDR1 and CDR2 sequences are KGHSH and LQKENI. With V trimmed by 5 bases and J by 5 bases, 7 bases remained unmatched. CDR3 loop: CASSSRDRVDEQYF. CDR3 sequence (DNA): TGTGCCAGCTCATCCCGGGACAGGGTCGACGAGCAGTACTTC.

This clonotype has only one observation. The chain uses TRBV28 and TRBJ2-7; either TRBD1 or TRBD2 may fit D (5 bases each). Germline CDR1 and CDR2: MDHEN and SYDVKM. The CDR3 extends over 14 amino acids. The germline V and J ends were trimmed by 2 bases and 3 bases, with 11 bases remaining between them. The CDR3 nucleotides read TGTGCCAGCAGTTTAAGGGGACGGATCTACGAGCAGTACTTC. Translating it yields CASSLRGRIYEQYF.

This clonotype has ten or more counts. CDR3 protein: CAWSPRGRQPQHF. CDR3 nucleotide sequence: TGTGCCTGGAGCCCGAGGGGTCGTCAGCCCCAGCATTTT. The chain employs TRBV30 and TRBJ1-5, with D perhaps matching TRBD1 (5 bases). The CDR3 loop spans 13 amino acids. Looked up from germline, CDR1 is GTSNPN and CDR2 is SVGIG (reference sequence). V was pared by 3 bases and J by 6 bases, with 12 bases between.

This clonotype has only one observation. The rearrangement joins TRBV12-3 or TRBV12-4 to TRBJ1-1, with D unresolved. Trimming pared 1 base from V and 0 bases from J, leaving 9 bases between. CDR3 size: 15 residues. The CDR3 sequence is CASSLGVGLNTEAFF. The DNA of the CDR3 is TGTGCCAGCAGTTTAGGTGTAGGGCTGAACACTGAAGCTTTCTTT.

V is TRBV4-1 and J is TRBJ1-2; no clear D gene. The germline V gene has CDR1 MGHRA and CDR2 YSYEKL. Trimming pared 8 bases from V and 0 bases from J, leaving 19 bases between. This CDR3 has 16 residues. CDR3 sequence reads: CASGLFSMASNYGYTF. The CDR3 nucleotides are TGCGCCAGCGGCCTCTTTTCGATGGCCTCTAACTATGGCTACACCTTC.

CDR3 loop: CASSLDYSNQPQHF. The CDR3 nucleotides read TGTGCCAGCAGCTTAGACTATAGCAATCAGCCCCAGCATTTT. The chain couples TRBV11-2 to TRBJ1-5, with D unresolved. The CDR3 extends over 14 amino acids. Deletions cut 0 bases from V and 0 bases from J, with 3 bases between. The V gene's germline CDR1 is SGHAT and CDR2 FQNNGV.

There are many counts of this clonotype. The chain combines TRBV11-2 with TRBJ2-2; the D gene is possibly TRBD1 (5 bases). Germline V gene sequence: CDR1 SGHAT, CDR2 FQNNGV. The CDR3 is 15 residues long. Trimming pared 5 bases from V and 3 bases from J, leaving 13 bases between. The CDR3 sequence is CASSNLGAYTGELFF. CDR3 bases: TGTGCCAGCAGCAATTTAGGGGCGTACACCGGGGAGCTGTTTTTT.

This clonotype appeared many times. Written as DNA, the CDR3 is TGTGCCATCAGGACTGCGGCAGGGTACGAGCAGTACTTC. Amino acids: CAIRTAAGYEQYF. The chain employs TRBV10-3 and TRBJ2-7, with D possibly TRBD1 on 5 matching bases. This CDR3 contains 13 residues. Looked up from germline, CDR1 is ENHRY and CDR2 is SYGVKD. V shed 6 bases and J shed 4 bases, with 13 bases lying between them.

This clonotype showed up many times. The rearrangement links TRBV6-1 to TRBJ2-6; D unresolved. The V and J ends lost 8 bases and 0 bases respectively, with 11 bases between them. The germline V gene has CDR1 MNHNS and CDR2 SASEGT. CDR3 length: 15 residues. The CDR3 sequence is CASGEQISGANVLTF. For the CDR3, the DNA is TGTGCCAGCGGAGAGCAGATCTCTGGGGCCAACGTCCTGACTTTC.